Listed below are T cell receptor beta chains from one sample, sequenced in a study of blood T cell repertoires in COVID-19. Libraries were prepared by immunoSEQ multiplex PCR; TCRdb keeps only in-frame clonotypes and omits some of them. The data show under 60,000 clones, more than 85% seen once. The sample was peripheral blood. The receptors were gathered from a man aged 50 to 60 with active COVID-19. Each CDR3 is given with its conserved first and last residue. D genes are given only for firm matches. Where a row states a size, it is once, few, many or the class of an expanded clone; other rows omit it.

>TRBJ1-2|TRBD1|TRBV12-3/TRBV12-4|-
TGTGCCAGCAGTTTCCAGGGGGCGCTTGGCTACACCTTC
CASSFQGALGYTF
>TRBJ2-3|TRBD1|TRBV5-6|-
TGTGCCAGCAGCCCTACAGGGGGTAAGACAGATACGCAGTATTTT
CASSPTGGKTDTQYF
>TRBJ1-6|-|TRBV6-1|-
TGTGCCAGCAGTGGACGGGGTAAACATAGCTCCTATAATTCACCCCTCCACTTT
CASSGRGKHSSYNSPLHF
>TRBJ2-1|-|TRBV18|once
TGTGCCAGCTCACCAGGGACTGGCGCGGCCTACAATGAGCAGTTCTTC
CASSPGTGAAYNEQFF
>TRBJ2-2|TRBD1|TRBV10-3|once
TGTGCCATCAGTAATACAGGGGGCGCTTCCGGGGAGCTGTTTTTT
CAISNTGGASGELFF
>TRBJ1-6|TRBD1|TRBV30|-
TGTGCCTGGGGACAGGGAGGCTATTCACCCCTCCACTTT
CAWGQGGYSPLHF
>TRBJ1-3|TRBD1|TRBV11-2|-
TGTGCCAGCAGCCCCGGGACAGCAACTGGAAACACCATATATTTT
CASSPGTATGNTIYF
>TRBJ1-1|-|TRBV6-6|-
TGTGCCACCCGAGGGCCGAACACTGAAGCTTTCTTT
CATRGPNTEAFF
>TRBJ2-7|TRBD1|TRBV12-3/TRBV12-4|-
TGTGCCAGCAGGGACAGGGGTAACTACGAGCAGTACTTC
CASRDRGNYEQYF
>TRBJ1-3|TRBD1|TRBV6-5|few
TGTGCCAGCAGTTATGAGAGGACAGGTGGTGGAAACACCATATATTTT
CASSYERTGGGNTIYF
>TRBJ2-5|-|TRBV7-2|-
TGTGCCAGCAGCGCCTTGGGGGGATACCAAGAGACCCAGTACTTC
CASSALGGYQETQYF
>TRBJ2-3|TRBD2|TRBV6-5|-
TGTGCCAGCCGATTGGAGCGGGGGCAGGCAGATACGCAGTATTTT
CASRLERGQADTQYF
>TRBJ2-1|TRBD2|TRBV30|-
TGTGCCTGCCGCGGGACTAGCGCCTACAATGAGCAGTTCTTC
CACRGTSAYNEQFF
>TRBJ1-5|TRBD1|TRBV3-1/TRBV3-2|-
TGTGCCAGCAGCCCTGCCGGACAGGTCCATCAGCCCCAGCATTTT
CASSPAGQVHQPQHF
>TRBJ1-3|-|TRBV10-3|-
TGTGCCATCAGTGAAGGACGGACACTGGGGGGAAACACCATATATTTT
CAISEGRTLGGNTIYF
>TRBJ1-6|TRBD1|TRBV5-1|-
TGCGCCAGCAGCTTCGACAGGGTGAATTCACCCCTCCACTTT
CASSFDRVNSPLHF
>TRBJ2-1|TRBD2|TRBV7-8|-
TGTGCCAGCAGCTTCGGACTTCCGGGGGGGGCGCGGGAGTTCTTC
CASSFGLPGGAREFF
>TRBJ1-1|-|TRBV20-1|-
TGCAGTGCTGCGGGGGACACTGAAGCTTTCTTT
CSAAGDTEAFF
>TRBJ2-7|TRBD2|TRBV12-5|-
TGTGCTAGTGGGGGACTAGGTTTGTACGAGCAGTACTTC
CASGGLGLYEQYF
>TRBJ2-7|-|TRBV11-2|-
TGTGCCAGCAGCTTAGCAGGGGAGTACGCCGAGCAGTACTTC
CASSLAGEYAEQYF
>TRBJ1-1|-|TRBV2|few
TGTGCCAGCAGGATGGGGACATCGAACACTGAAGCTTTCTTT
CASRMGTSNTEAFF
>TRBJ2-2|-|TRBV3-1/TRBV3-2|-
TGTGCCAGCAGCCTTCGGGCGGGCTGGAACACCGGGGAGCTGTTTTTT
CASSLRAGWNTGELFF
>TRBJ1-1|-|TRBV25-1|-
TGTGCCAGCAGTGAATCCCGAGGCTACACTGAAGCTTTCTTT
CASSESRGYTEAFF
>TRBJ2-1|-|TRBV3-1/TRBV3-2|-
TGTGCCAGCAGCTTCGAACTTAGCAATAAGCAGTTCTTC
CASSFELSNKQFF
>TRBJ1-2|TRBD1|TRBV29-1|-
TGCAGCGTTGAGATGCAGGGGGCGATTGAGACCTTC
CSVEMQGAIETF
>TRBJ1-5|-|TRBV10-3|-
TGTGCCATCAGTGGGGGAGAGAACAGGGAGAATCAGCCCCAGCATTTT
CAISGGENRENQPQHF
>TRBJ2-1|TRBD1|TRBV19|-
TGTGCCAGTGGACCGGGACAGAAGCCCTACAATGAGCAGTTCTTC
CASGPGQKPYNEQFF
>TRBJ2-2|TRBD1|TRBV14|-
TGTGCCAGCAGCCCTATTGGACAGGGGACCGGGGAGCTGTTTTTT
CASSPIGQGTGELFF
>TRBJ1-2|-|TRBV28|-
TGTGCCAGCACGGACAGTTCTAACTATGGCTACACCTTC
CASTDSSNYGYTF
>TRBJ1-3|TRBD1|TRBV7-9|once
TGTGCCAGCAGCTCTGACAGGGGCTCTGGAAACACCATATATTTT
CASSSDRGSGNTIYF
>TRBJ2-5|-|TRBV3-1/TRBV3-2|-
TGTGCCAGCAGCCAAGAACGACAAACCCAGTACTTC
CASSQERQTQYF
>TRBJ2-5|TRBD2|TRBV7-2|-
TGTGCCAGCAGCTCGAGCGGGAGGGAGACCCAGTACTTC
CASSSSGRETQYF
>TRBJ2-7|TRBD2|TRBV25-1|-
TGTGCCAGCAGTGACGGTAAGCGGGAGGGCCACGGACTCTACGAGCAGTACTTC
CASSDGKREGHGLYEQYF
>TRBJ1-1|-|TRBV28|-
TGTGCATCGTCAGGCCCCCGTGAAGCTTTCTTT
CASSGPREAFF
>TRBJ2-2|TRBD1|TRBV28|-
TGTGCCAGCAGGGACAGGGATTGGAACACCGGGGAGCTGTTTTTT
CASRDRDWNTGELFF
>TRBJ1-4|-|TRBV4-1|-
TGCGCCAGCAGCCAAGATCTTAGACGGGGGGGGCTAATACTCTCTGAAAAACTGTTTTTT
CASSQDLRRGGLILSEKLFF
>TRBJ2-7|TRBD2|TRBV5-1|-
TGCGCCAGCAGCGGGGAGGGGCCTTACTACGAGCAGTACTTC
CASSGEGPYYEQYF
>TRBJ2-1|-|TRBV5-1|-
TGCGCCAGCAGCCCGTCTATTCCAGCGGAGGGTAATGAGCAGTTCTTC
CASSPSIPAEGNEQFF
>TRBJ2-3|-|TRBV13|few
TGTGCCAGCAGCGTGGGGGGGGCGTCCTTCGCAGATACGCAGTATTTT
CASSVGGASFADTQYF
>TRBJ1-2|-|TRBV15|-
TGTGCCACCAGCTCCCGGGACTTCTATGGCTACACCTTC
CATSSRDFYGYTF
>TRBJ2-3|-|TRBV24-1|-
TGTGCCACCAGTGCCGGGCGACAGAAAAGCACAGATACGCAGTATTTT
CATSAGRQKSTDTQYF
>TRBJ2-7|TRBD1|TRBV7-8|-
TGTGCCAGCAGCCACACCCCATGGACAGGGGGCTACGAGCAGTACTTC
CASSHTPWTGGYEQYF
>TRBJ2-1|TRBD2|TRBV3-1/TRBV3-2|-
TGTGCCAGCAGCCAAGAGGACAAGCGGGGGGCGTTCTTC
CASSQEDKRGAFF
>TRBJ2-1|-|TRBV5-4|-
TGTGCCAGCGACTCTCGCGAACTCAATGAGCAGTTCTTC
CASDSRELNEQFF
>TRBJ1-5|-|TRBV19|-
TGTGCCAGTAGTATATGGAGGGCACAAGGCAATCAGCCCCAGCATTTT
CASSIWRAQGNQPQHF
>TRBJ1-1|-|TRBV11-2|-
TGTGCCAGCAGCTTACAGGATTTGAACACTGAAGCTTTCTTT
CASSLQDLNTEAFF
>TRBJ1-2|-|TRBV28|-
TGTGCCAGCAGTTTATTGCCGGGAGGCTACACCTTC
CASSLLPGGYTF
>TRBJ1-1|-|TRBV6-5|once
TGTGCCAGCAGTTACTCGATTGGAAGGGGTTCTGAAGCTTTCTTT
CASSYSIGRGSEAFF
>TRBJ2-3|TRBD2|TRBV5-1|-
TGCGCCAGCAGCGGGCTAGCGGGAGCTCGGGATACGCAGTATTTT
CASSGLAGARDTQYF
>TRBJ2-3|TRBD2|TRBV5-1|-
TGCGCCAGTGAAGCTAGCGGGAGGGCAGATACGCAGTATTTT
CASEASGRADTQYF